The rows below give T cell receptor beta chains drawn from one sample of a study of blood T cell repertoires in COVID-19. Data came from immunoSEQ multiplex PCR; TCRdb stores just in-frame clones and leaves some out. Counted here are some 250,000 clones, about 80% occurring once; the ten biggest clones make up over 12%. The source material was PBMCs or T cells enriched from blood (not recorded which). Receptors were obtained from a man aged 35 to 55 who had recovered from COVID-19. Both conserved end residues are part of each CDR3. The D gene is left open where the match is weak. Only part of the rows carry a size: once, few, many, or a class if the clone is expanded.

TRBJ2-5 | . | TRBV18 | TRBD2 | CASSPGGTNYQETQYF | TGTGCCAGCTCACCGGGGGGGACTAACTATCAAGAGACCCAGTACTTC
TRBJ1-5 | . | TRBV4-1 | . | CASSQDGQGGQPQHF | TGCGCCAGCAGCCAAGATGGGCAGGGAGGGCAGCCCCAGCATTTT
TRBJ1-5 | . | TRBV27 | TRBD1 | CASRDRGNQPQHF | TGTGCCAGCAGAGACAGGGGCAATCAGCCCCAGCATTTT
TRBJ1-1 | . | TRBV4-3 | . | CASSQTWTAGPMNTEAFF | TGCGCCAGCAGCCAAACATGGACAGCCGGCCCAATGAACACTGAAGCTTTCTTT
TRBJ2-3 | . | TRBV2 | TRBD1 | CASSLRDRGLDTQYF | TGTGCCAGCAGTCTTAGGGACAGGGGGCTAGATACGCAGTATTTT
TRBJ2-7 | many | TRBV27 | . | CASSFEGISYEQYF | TGTGCCAGCAGTTTCGAGGGTATTTCCTACGAGCAGTACTTC
TRBJ1-5 | few | TRBV4-1 | . | CASSRRTAGDQPQHF | TGCGCCAGCAGCCGGAGGACGGCTGGGGATCAGCCCCAGCATTTT
TRBJ2-2 | . | TRBV14 | . | CASSLQNIRTGELFF | TGTGCCAGCAGCCTACAGAACATTAGGACCGGGGAGCTGTTTTTT
TRBJ1-2 | . | TRBV3-1/TRBV3-2 | . | CASSQAGVGYTF | TGTGCCAGCAGCCAAGCGGGGGTTGGCTACACCTTC
TRBJ2-1 | . | TRBV24-1 | TRBD2 | CATSESSSGSSYNEQFF | TGTGCCACCAGTGAGTCCAGTAGCGGGAGCTCCTACAATGAGCAGTTCTTC
TRBJ1-1 | . | TRBV6-5 | TRBD1 | CASSSNGQGAIEAFF | TGTGCCAGCAGTTCGAACGGCCAGGGGGCGATTGAAGCTTTCTTT
TRBJ1-2 | . | TRBV7-9 | TRBD1 | CASSRMGQSYGYTF | TGTGCCAGCAGCCGTATGGGACAGAGCTATGGCTACACCTTC
TRBJ1-2 | few | TRBV5-1 | . | CASSLGQGREGYTF | TGCGCCAGCAGCTTGGGCCAGGGGAGGGAAGGCTACACCTTC
TRBJ1-3 | . | TRBV9 | . | CASSVLPGTGNTIYF | TGTGCCAGCAGCGTACTACCAGGCACTGGAAACACCATATATTTT
TRBJ2-7 | few | TRBV10-1 | . | CASSESQVSYEQYF | TGCGCCAGCAGTGAGTCTCAGGTCTCCTACGAGCAGTACTTC
TRBJ2-5 | . | TRBV5-1 | TRBD1 | CASSSLAPGQGAKETQYF | TGCGCCAGCAGCTCGCTTGCTCCGGGACAGGGGGCGAAAGAGACCCAGTACTTC
TRBJ2-3 | . | TRBV5-4 | . | CASSLGAPNTDTQYF | TGTGCCAGCAGCTTGGGCGCACCGAACACAGATACGCAGTATTTT
TRBJ1-6 | . | TRBV19 | . | CASSIRPGNSPLHF | TGTGCCAGTAGTATACGACCGGGTAATTCACCCCTCCACTTT
TRBJ1-2 | . | TRBV29-1 | TRBD1 | CSVGGDRSYTF | TGCAGCGTTGGAGGGGACAGGAGCTACACCTTC
TRBJ2-7 | . | TRBV2 | TRBD2 | CASSTGGASSYEQYF | TGTGCCAGCAGCACCGGGGGGGCGAGCTCCTACGAGCAGTACTTC
TRBJ2-2 | once | TRBV9 | TRBD1 | CASSVGTGGASENTGELFF | TGTGCCAGCAGCGTAGGAACAGGGGGCGCATCTGAGAACACCGGGGAGCTGTTTTTT
TRBJ2-7 | . | TRBV18 | TRBD1 | CASSPMAGQDPEQYF | TGTGCCAGCTCACCGATGGCGGGACAGGATCCAGAGCAGTACTTC
TRBJ2-6 | . | TRBV18 | TRBD1 | CASRGQGGTGANVLTF | TGTGCCAGCCGAGGACAGGGGGGTACTGGGGCCAACGTCCTGACTTTC
TRBJ1-2 | once | TRBV28 | TRBD1 | CASSLGQGNYGYTF | TGTGCCAGCAGTCTGGGACAGGGGAACTATGGCTACACCTTC
TRBJ1-4 | . | TRBV28 | . | CASSLLGGGEKLFF | TGTGCCAGCAGCCTCCTGGGGGGTGGGGAAAAACTGTTTTTT
TRBJ2-5 | few | TRBV5-4 | TRBD2 | CASSLDSGGHQETQYF | TGTGCCAGCAGCTTGGATAGCGGGGGCCACCAAGAGACCCAGTACTTC
TRBJ1-2 | . | TRBV5-8 | . | CASSLAMWAGGYTF | TGTGCCAGCAGCTTGGCCATGTGGGCGGGTGGCTACACCTTC
TRBJ2-4 | . | TRBV7-8 | TRBD2 | CASSLGLAPKNIQYF | TGTGCCAGCAGCCTGGGACTAGCGCCCAAAAACATTCAGTACTTC
TRBJ2-1 | . | TRBV5-1 | TRBD1 | CASSLRDSSYNEQFF | TGCGCCAGCAGCCTCCGGGACAGCTCCTACAATGAGCAGTTCTTC
TRBJ2-7 | . | TRBV7-8 | . | CASSPWPSGIYEQYF | TGTGCCAGCAGTCCCTGGCCATCGGGTATTTACGAGCAGTACTTC
TRBJ1-2 | . | TRBV6-4 | TRBD1 | CASSPGTGGSIHGGYTF | TGTGCCAGCAGCCCGGGGACAGGGGGCTCTATACATGGTGGCTACACCTTC
TRBJ1-2 | . | TRBV28 | TRBD1 | CASSPGQGEVCTF | TGTGCCAGCAGCCCCGGACAGGGGGAAGTGTGCACCTTC
TRBJ1-4 | . | TRBV5-1 | . | CASSATVLGEKLFF | TGCGCCAGCAGCGCGACAGTCCTCGGGGAAAAACTGTTTTTT
TRBJ2-1 | . | TRBV5-1 | TRBD2 | CASSPLLSGGAGNEQFF | TGCGCCAGCAGCCCCCTTTTGAGCGGGGGGGCGGGCAATGAGCAGTTCTTC
TRBJ1-2 | few | TRBV20-1 | . | CSATDRQGYTF | TGCAGTGCTACCGACAGGCAAGGCTACACCTTC
TRBJ1-5 | . | TRBV30 | TRBD1 | CAWSLQGAGNQPQHF | TGTGCCTGGAGTTTACAGGGGGCGGGTAATCAGCCCCAGCATTTT
TRBJ2-2 | once | TRBV25-1 | TRBD1 | CASNSRGRTGELFF | TGTGCCAGCAATTCCAGGGGGCGGACCGGGGAGCTGTTTTTT
TRBJ1-1 | . | TRBV28 | . | CALRGVNTEAFF | TGTGCCCTACGGGGTGTGAACACTGAAGCTTTCTTT
TRBJ2-3 | . | TRBV4-3 | . | CASSQDSRGADTQYF | TGCGCCAGCAGCCAAGACTCCCGGGGGGCGGATACGCAGTATTTT
TRBJ1-4 | . | TRBV2 | TRBD1 | CATRTGAEKLFF | TGTGCCACACGGACAGGGGCTGAAAAACTGTTTTTT
TRBJ2-1 | . | TRBV7-9 | TRBD2 | CASSLGGSGGYEQFF | TGTGCCAGCAGCTTAGGTGGCAGCGGGGGATATGAGCAGTTCTTC